This T cell receptor (beta chain) was profiled in a study of blood T cell repertoires in COVID-19. Turning to the study itself: In each case, the material was cDNA or gDNA derived from T cells, B-cell-depleted T cells, or PBMCs.

Sequencing was performed with immunoSEQ multiplex PCR; in TCRdb, only in-frame clones are kept and a portion is missing. The sample records 300,000 to 400,000 clones, roughly 87% being singletons. The V segment lost 3 bases and the J segment 5 bases; nucleotides outside the gene matches: 6. The CDR3 is made up of 15 amino acids. Germline V lookup: CDR1 SGHVS, CDR2 FQNEAQ. This chain links TRBV7-8 with TRBJ1-4; 7 positions agree with TRBD1. Sequenced: PBMCs or T cells enriched from blood (not recorded which). This clonotype originated in a woman in her twenties or thirties who had recovered from COVID-19. CDR3 sequence: CASSFLRGLNEKLFF. The DNA for the CDR3 is TGTGCCAGCAGCTTTCTAAGGGGGCTGAATGAAAAACTGTTTTTT. The full variable domain, its missing parts supplied by reference TRBV7-8 and TRBJ1-4, is GAGVSQSPRYKVAKRGQDVALRCDPISGHVSLFWYQQALGQGPEFLTYFQNEAQLDKSGLPSDRFFAERPEGSVSTLKIQRTQQEDSAVYLCASSFLRGLNEKLFFGSGTQLSVL.